This T cell receptor beta chain emerged from a study of CD8+ T cells in alopecia areata. Reverse transcription of extracted RNA yielded cDNA, which provided the sequencing template. Sequencing used immunoSEQ multiplex PCR; TCRdb keeps in-frame clones, though not all of them. The sample has about 270,000 clones, around three fifths seen once; the top ten hold more than 0.85%. To note about this clone: Its cognate antigen is unknown.

Described treatment: oral pan-JAK inhibitor, 5-10 mg twice daily. Per germline, CDR1 MGHRA and CDR2 YSYEKL. V lost 5 bases and J lost 0, with 8 bases in between. This CDR3 is built from 14 residues. Study outcomes and limitations: As there was one nonresponder, how baseline CD8+ expansion relates to response remains uncertain. Higher clonality than in normal scalp was seen in lesional scalp, especially alopecia totalis/universalis.

The V call is TRBV4-1, the J call TRBJ1-3; no clear D gene. This TCR derives from a human donor with alopecia areata. Here the sequenced sample was CD4+ T cells sorted from blood, taken at week 52, from a patient treated with tofacitinib. CDR3 amino acids: CASSAANSGNTIYF. The DNA for the CDR3 is TGCGCCAGCAGCGCGGCAAACTCTGGAAACACCATATATTTT.